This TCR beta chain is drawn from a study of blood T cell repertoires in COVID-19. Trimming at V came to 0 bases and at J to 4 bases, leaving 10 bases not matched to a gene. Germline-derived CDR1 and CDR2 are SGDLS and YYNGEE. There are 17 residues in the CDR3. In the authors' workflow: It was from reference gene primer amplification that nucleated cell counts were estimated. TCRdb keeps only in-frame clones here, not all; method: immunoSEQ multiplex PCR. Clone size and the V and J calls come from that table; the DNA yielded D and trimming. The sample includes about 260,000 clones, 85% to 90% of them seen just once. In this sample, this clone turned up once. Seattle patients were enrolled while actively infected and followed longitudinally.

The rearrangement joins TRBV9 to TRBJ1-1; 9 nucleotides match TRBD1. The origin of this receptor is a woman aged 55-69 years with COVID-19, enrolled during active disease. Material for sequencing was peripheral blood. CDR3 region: CASSVEPGQGIGTEAFF. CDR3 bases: TGTGCCAGCAGCGTAGAGCCGGGACAGGGAATAGGCACTGAAGCTTTCTTT.